This TCR beta chain was recorded in a study of identical twins. Study-wide points: Modeled out-of-frame TCR alpha sharing in monozygotic twins fell below observed levels.

This clonotype was counted ten times or more. Antigen unknown. In every case, the donor was a healthy Caucasian. TCRdb processed the 5' RACE reads anew with MiXCR; each CDR3 protein has one entry. This table holds about 240,000 distinct CDR3 sequences, under 12% found once. This receptor was obtained from a man aged 50 to 60 in good health. The specimen was memory T cells sorted from blood.

The DNA for the CDR3 is TGTGCCAGCAGGAAGAGCTCTGGAAACACCATATATTTT. This translates into CASRKSSGNTIYF. The rearrangement joins TRBV28 to TRBJ1-3, with D unresolved. Trimming pared 6 bases from V and 0 bases from J, leaving 6 bases between. From germline, CDR1 is MDHEN and CDR2 SYDVKM. The CDR3 is 13 amino acids.